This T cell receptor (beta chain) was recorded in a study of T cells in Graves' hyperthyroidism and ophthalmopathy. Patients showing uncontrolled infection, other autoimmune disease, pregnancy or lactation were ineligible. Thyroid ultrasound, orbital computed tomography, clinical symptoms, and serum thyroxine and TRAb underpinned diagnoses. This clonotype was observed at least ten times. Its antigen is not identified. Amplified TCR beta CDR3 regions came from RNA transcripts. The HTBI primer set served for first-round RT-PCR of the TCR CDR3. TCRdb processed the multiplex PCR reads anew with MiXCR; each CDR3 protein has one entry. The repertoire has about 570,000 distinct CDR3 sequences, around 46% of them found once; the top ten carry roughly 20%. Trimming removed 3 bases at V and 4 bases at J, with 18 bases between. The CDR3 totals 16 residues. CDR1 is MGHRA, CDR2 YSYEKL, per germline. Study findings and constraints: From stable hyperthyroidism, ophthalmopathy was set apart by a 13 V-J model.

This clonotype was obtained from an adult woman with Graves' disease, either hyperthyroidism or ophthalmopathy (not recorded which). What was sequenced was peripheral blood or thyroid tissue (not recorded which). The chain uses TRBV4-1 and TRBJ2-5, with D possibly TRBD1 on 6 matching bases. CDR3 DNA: TGCGCCAGCAGCCAGAAGGGAACAGGGTCACGAGAGACCCAGTACTTC. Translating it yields CASSQKGTGSRETQYF.